This T cell receptor (beta chain) came from a study of identical twins. This clonotype was found a few times. Template switching added a universal primer site, and cDNA bore unique molecular identifiers. TCRdb passed the 5' RACE reads through MiXCR, listing each CDR3 protein once. The table has some 500,000 distinct CDR3 sequences, 20% to 25% seen once; the top ten hold 0.91%. This CDR3 region has 15 residues. After removal of 5 bases from V and 2 bases from J, the junction contained 7 bases not matched to a gene. Germline CDR1 reads MNHEY; CDR2 reads SVGEGT. These data are also associated with another study on T cells expressing NK-cell markers. As reported in that work: Sorted CD3+CD56-NKG2C+, CD3+CD56+NKG2C- and CD3+CD56+NKG2C+ T cells were the source of the TCR beta repertoires. CD8+ T cells in roughly six donors included dominant NKG2C+ clonotypes at roughly 1.0-8%. It was still unclear whether expanded NKG2C+ T cell clones were HCMV specific.

Input material: CD4+ T cells sorted from blood. The genes are TRBV6-2 or TRBV6-3 and TRBJ2-7; 9 nucleotides align to TRBD2. The source of this sequence is a young woman in good health. The CDR3 DNA reads TGTGCCAGCAGTGGAGGACTAGCGAAACCCTACGAGCAGTACTTC. Amino acids: CASSGGLAKPYEQYF.